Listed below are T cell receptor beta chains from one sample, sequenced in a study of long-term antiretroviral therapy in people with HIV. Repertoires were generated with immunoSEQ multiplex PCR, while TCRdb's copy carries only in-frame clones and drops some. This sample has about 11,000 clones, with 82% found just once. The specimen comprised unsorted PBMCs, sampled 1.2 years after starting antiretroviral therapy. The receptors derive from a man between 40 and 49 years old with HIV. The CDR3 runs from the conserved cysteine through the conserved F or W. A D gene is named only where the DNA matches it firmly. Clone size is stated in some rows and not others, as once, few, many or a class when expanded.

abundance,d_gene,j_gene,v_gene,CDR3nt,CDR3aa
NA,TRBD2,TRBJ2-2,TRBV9,TGTGCCAGCAGCGTAGAGACTAGCGGGGGGAGCGGGGAGCTGTTTTTT,CASSVETSGGSGELFF
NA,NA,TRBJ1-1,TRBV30,TGTGCCTGGAGACAGGGGAACACTGAAGCTTTCTTT,CAWRQGNTEAFF
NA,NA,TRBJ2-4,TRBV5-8,TGTGCCAGCCCGTTCAGGGAGTGGCTGGGAAACATTCAGTACTTC,CASPFREWLGNIQYF
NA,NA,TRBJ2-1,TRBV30,TGTGCCTGGAGTGTACCAGGGGACTACAATGAGCAGTTCTTC,CAWSVPGDYNEQFF
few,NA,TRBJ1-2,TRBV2,TGTGCCAGCAGTGAAGAAACTCTGCTTGACTATGGCTACACCTTC,CASSEETLLDYGYTF
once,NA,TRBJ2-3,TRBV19,TGTGCCAGTAGGGCGGGCCAGGGGAGCACAGATACGCAGTATTTT,CASRAGQGSTDTQYF
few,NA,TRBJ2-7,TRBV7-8,TGTGCCAGCAGCTTAGATGGGACTTCCCCCTCCTACGAGCAGTACTTC,CASSLDGTSPSYEQYF
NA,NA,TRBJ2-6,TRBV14,TGTGCCAGCAGCACCCGACAGTTCTCTGGGGCCAACGTCCTGACTTTC,CASSTRQFSGANVLTF
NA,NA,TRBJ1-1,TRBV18,TGTGCCAGCTCACCGCCGCGAGCTAACACTGAAGCTTTCTTT,CASSPPRANTEAFF
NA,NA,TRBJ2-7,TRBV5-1,TGCGCCAGCAGCTCAACCTCGACCGCCACAACCTACGAGCAGTACTTC,CASSSTSTATTYEQYF
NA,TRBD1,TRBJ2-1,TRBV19,TGTGCCAGTAGCCCTACAGGGGGCTGGGGCGGTGAGCAGTTCTTC,CASSPTGGWGGEQFF
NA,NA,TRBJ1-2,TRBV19,TGTGCCAGTAGACAAGAAGGGGGGGGCAGTTATGGCTACACCTTC,CASRQEGGGSYGYTF
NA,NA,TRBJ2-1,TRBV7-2,TGTGCCAGCAGCCGGACGGATTACAATGAGCAGTTCTTC,CASSRTDYNEQFF
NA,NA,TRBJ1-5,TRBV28,TGTGCCAGCAGTTGGTCGGCAAGGCATAGCAATCAGCCCCAGCATTTT,CASSWSARHSNQPQHF
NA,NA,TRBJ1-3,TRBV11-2,TGTGCCAGCAGCTCTGGGACTCACTCTGGAAACACCATATATTTT,CASSSGTHSGNTIYF
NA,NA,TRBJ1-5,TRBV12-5,TGTGCTAGTGGTTTGTCCATGGATATGAAGGGTGAAGGGGGAAAATATAGCAATCAGCCCCAGCATTTT,CASGLSMDMKGEGGKYSNQPQHF
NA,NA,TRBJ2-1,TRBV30,TGTGCCTTTTCGGCCCAGCGCAATGAGCAGTTCTTC,CAFSAQRNEQFF
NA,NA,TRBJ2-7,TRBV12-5,TGTGCTAGTGGTTTACCGGACAGCGTGGCCTACGAGCAGTACTTC,CASGLPDSVAYEQYF
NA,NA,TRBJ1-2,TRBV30,TGTGCCTGGAGCTTGAGGGTACGCGATGGCTACACCTTC,CAWSLRVRDGYTF
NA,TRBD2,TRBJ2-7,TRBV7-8,TGTGCCAGCAGCTTCGGGACTAACGAGCAGTACTTC,CASSFGTNEQYF
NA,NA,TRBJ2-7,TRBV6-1,TGTGCCAGCAGTGTCAGGGGACCATACGAGCAGTACTTC,CASSVRGPYEQYF
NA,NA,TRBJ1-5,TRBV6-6,TGTGCCAGCAGTACAAACAGGGTTAGCAATCAGCCCCAGCATTTT,CASSTNRVSNQPQHF
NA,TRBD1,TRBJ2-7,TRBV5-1,TGCGCCAGCAGCTCTGGGACAGTTTACGAGCAGTACTTC,CASSSGTVYEQYF
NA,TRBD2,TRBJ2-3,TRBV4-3,TGCGCCAGCAGCCAAGATCGGTTGGACCGGGGGGTCTCTAGCACAGATACGCAGTATTTT,CASSQDRLDRGVSSTDTQYF
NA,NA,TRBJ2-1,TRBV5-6,TGTGCCAGCAGCCCAACCACCGGGTCGCGGTACAATGAGCAGTTCTTC,CASSPTTGSRYNEQFF
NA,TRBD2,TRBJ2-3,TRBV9,TGTGCCAGCAGCGTAGTTCTAGCGGGGGGAGCAGATACGCAGTATTTT,CASSVVLAGGADTQYF
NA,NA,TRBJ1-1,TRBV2,TGTGCCACCTCGTCAGGCAGGAGGAACACTGAAGCTTTCTTT,CATSSGRRNTEAFF
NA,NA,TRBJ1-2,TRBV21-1,TGTGCCAGCAGCAAAGTAGTTCCGGGACAGAACACCCCACCGGGAAATGGCTACACCTTC,CASSKVVPGQNTPPGNGYTF
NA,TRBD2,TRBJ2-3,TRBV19,TGTGCCAGTAGTTTTGCCGCTAGCGGGACTTTCACAGATACGCAGTATTTT,CASSFAASGTFTDTQYF
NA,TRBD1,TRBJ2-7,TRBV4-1,TGCGCCAGCAGCCAGATCCGGGACAGGGTCGACGAGCAGTACTTC,CASSQIRDRVDEQYF
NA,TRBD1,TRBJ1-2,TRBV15,TGTGCCACCAGCAGAGAACAGGGGGGTGGCTACACCTTC,CATSREQGGGYTF
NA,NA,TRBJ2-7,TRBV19,TGTGCCAGTAGTCCGGCCGGGACCCAATACGAGCAGTACTTC,CASSPAGTQYEQYF
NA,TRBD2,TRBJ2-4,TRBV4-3,TGCGCCAGCAGCCAAGGAACTAGCGGGGGACTAGCCAAAAACATTCAGTACTTC,CASSQGTSGGLAKNIQYF
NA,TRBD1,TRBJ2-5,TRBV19,TGTGCCAGTAGTGAGGACAGGCAGGGGACCCAGTACTTC,CASSEDRQGTQYF
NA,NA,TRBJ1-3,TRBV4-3,TGCGCCAGCAGCCAAGGCAGGTCTGGAAACACCATATATTTT,CASSQGRSGNTIYF
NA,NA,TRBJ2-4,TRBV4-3,TGCGCCAGCAGCCAAGGAGTCGGACCGGGGAACATTCAGTACTTC,CASSQGVGPGNIQYF
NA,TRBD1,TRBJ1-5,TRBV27,TGTGCCAGCAGTCCCCGGACAGGGGGCGGCAATCAGCCCCAGCATTTT,CASSPRTGGGNQPQHF
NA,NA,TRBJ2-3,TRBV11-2,TGTGCCAGCAGCTACCCGGGGGCCCCAGATACGCAGTATTTT,CASSYPGAPDTQYF
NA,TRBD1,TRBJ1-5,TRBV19,TGTGCCAGTAGTATGACAGGGGGGAATCAGCCCCAGCATTTT,CASSMTGGNQPQHF
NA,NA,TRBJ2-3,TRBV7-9,TGTGCCAGCAGCTCGGTGGTCACGGATACGCAGTATTTT,CASSSVVTDTQYF
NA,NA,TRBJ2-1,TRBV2,TGTGCCAGCAGTCCTAGAGGGGGTTCCTCGGGCAATGAGCAGTTCTTC,CASSPRGGSSGNEQFF
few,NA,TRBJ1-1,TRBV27,TGTGCCAGCAGTTGGGGGGGGGTTGACACTGAAGCTTTCTTT,CASSWGGVDTEAFF
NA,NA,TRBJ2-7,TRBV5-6,TGTGCCAGCAGCTTGGGCAGGGGATTCTACGAGCAGTACTTC,CASSLGRGFYEQYF
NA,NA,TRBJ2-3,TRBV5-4,TGTGCCAGCAGCGAAAACCCAACAGATACGCAGTATTTT,CASSENPTDTQYF
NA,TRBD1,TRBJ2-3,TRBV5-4,TGTGCCAGCAGATACCGGGACAGCCCCACAGATACGCAGTATTTT,CASRYRDSPTDTQYF
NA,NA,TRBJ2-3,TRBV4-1,TGCGCCAGCAGCCAAGGGGTGGGACTTGGGGAAGATACGCAGTATTTT,CASSQGVGLGEDTQYF
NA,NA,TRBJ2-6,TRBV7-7,TGTGCCAGCAGCGTACAGGAATCTGGGGCCAACGTCCTGACTTTC,CASSVQESGANVLTF
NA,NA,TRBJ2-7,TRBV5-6,TGTGCCAGCAGCTGGGGGCGGTATGGCGAGCAGTACTTC,CASSWGRYGEQYF
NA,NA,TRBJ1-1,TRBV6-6,TGTGCCAGCAGTACAGCTGGAAGCACTGAAGCTTTCTTT,CASSTAGSTEAFF
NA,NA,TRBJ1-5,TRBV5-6,TGTGCCAGCAGCTTGGATCAGGGGCACGGCAATCAGCCCCAGCATTTT,CASSLDQGHGNQPQHF
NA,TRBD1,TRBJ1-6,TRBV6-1,TGTGCCAGCAGCAACAGGGGGCTGGGTTCACCCCTCCACTTT,CASSNRGLGSPLHF
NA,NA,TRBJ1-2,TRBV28,TGTGCCAGCAGTGCTTCGGGGAATGGCTACACCTTC,CASSASGNGYTF
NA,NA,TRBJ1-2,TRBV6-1,TGTGCCAGCAGTCCGGGACACCCTTATGGCTACACCTTC,CASSPGHPYGYTF
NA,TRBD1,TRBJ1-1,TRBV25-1,TGTGCCAGCAGTGCCCAGGGACAGAGGGAAGCTTTCTTT,CASSAQGQREAFF
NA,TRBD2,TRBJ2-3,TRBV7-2,TGTGCCAGCAGCCCTTCTAGCGGAGTGGGGGGGAATACGCAGTATTTT,CASSPSSGVGGNTQYF
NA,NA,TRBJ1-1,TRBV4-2,TGTGCCAGCAGCAGGACACTAAACACTGAAGCTTTCTTT,CASSRTLNTEAFF
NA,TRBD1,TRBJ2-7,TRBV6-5,TGTGCCAGCAGTTACTCCAGGACAGGGGGATACGAGCAGTACTTC,CASSYSRTGGYEQYF
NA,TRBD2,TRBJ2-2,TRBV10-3,TGTGCCATCAAGATGGCGGGGGGGACCGGGGAGCTGTTTTTT,CAIKMAGGTGELFF
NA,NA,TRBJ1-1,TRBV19,TGTGCCAGTAGTAACGAATACACTGAAGCTTTCTTT,CASSNEYTEAFF